This T cell receptor beta chain was recorded in a study of graft-versus-host responses after intestinal transplantation. Study information: Recipients underwent multivisceral, liver-intestinal, or isolated intestinal transplants. Induction with anti-thymocyte globulin, then tacrolimus and steroids for approximately three years, was given to all recipients.

As concerns this clone: The antigen is undetermined.

V dropped 6 bases and J dropped 0; count of bases not matched to a gene: 4. The CDR3 consists of 16 residues. Germline V gene data show CDR1 as KGHSH and CDR2 as LQKENI. Repertoires were generated with immunoSEQ multiplex PCR, while TCRdb's copy carries only in-frame clones and drops some. The sample holds around 25,000 clones, 80% to 90% seen once. The study, taken as a whole, reports: Investigators detected GvH clones in recipient marrow, with some emerging earlier in ileum or blood. Early after transplant, HvG declines were associated with peak levels of circulating GvH clones.

Sequencing was performed on PBMCs, taken around 440 days after intestinal transplant. The rearrangement joins TRBV18 to TRBJ2-3; 12 positions match TRBD2. The TCR sequence derives from a human patient who received an intestinal transplant, so some T cells may come from the graft donor. CDR3 amino acids: CASSTGTSGSTDTQYF. CDR3 nucleotide sequence: TGTGCCAGCTCGACCGGGACTAGCGGGAGCACAGATACGCAGTATTTT.